This passage covers 8 T cell receptor beta chains from one sample sequenced in a study of control samples from healthy donors and cancer patients. The method was immunoSEQ multiplex PCR; TCRdb's version includes in-frame clones alone and lacks a portion of them. The profile covers over 60,000 clones, with approximately 85% appearing a single time and 4.5% to 6.5% taken by the ten largest. The sample comprised blood. The receptors derive from a man aged 35 to 55 in good health.

The CDR3 region has the DNA TGTGCCAGCGGGGGGGGACTCGCGATGAACACTGAAGCTTTCTTT. This gives the protein CASGGGLAMNTEAFF. V gene TRBV6-5 combines with J gene TRBJ1-1, with a tentative D call TRBD1 (5 bases). The germline gives CDR1 MNHEY, CDR2 SVGAGI. V was trimmed by 8 bases and J by 0 bases, leaving 16 bases between them. CDR3 length: 15 amino acids.

The V and J genes are TRBV7-9 and TRBJ1-1, with D possibly TRBD1 on 6 matching bases. The CDR3 has 14 residues. Germline values: CDR1 SEHNR, CDR2 FQNEAQ (reference sequence). V dropped 10 bases and J dropped 1 base, with 16 bases sitting between them. The CDR3: CATHRDLWNTEAFF. The CDR3 DNA follows: TGTGCCACCCACAGGGATTTATGGAACACTGAAGCTTTCTTT.

The V call is TRBV30, the J call TRBJ1-1; D gene unclear. Trimming shortened V by 7 bases and J by 0 bases, and 6 bases separated the two germline ends. The CDR3 runs to 11 residues. The V gene's germline CDR1 is GTSNPN and CDR2 SVGIG (reference sequence). The CDR3 DNA reads as TGTGCCTCAAGTATGAACACTGAAGCTTTCTTT. Protein: CASSMNTEAFF. Complete variable domain (other parts from reference TRBV30 and TRBJ1-1): SQTIHQWPATLVQPVGSPLSLECTVEGTSNPNLYWYRQAAGRGLQLLFYSVGIGQISSEVPQNLSASRPQDRQFILSSKKLLLSDSGFYLCASSMNTEAFFGQGTRLTVV.

This chain joins TRBV28 and TRBJ1-5, with 9 bases identical to TRBD1. The ends lost 7 bases at V and 0 bases at J; junction bases unmatched: 10. In germline, CDR1 is MDHEN, CDR2 SYDVKM. This CDR3 region has 17 residues. The CDR3 reads CASTLDRGPYSNQPQHF. CDR3 sequence (DNA): TGTGCCAGCACTCTGGACAGGGGCCCATATAGCAATCAGCCCCAGCATTTT.

V is TRBV27 and J is TRBJ2-2, with no clear D. The V and J ends lost 5 bases and 7 bases respectively, with 14 bases between them. CDR3 length equals 14 residues. Per germline, CDR1 MNHEY and CDR2 SMNVEV (reference sequence). The CDR3 sequence: CASSGDRWFGELFF. Written as DNA, the CDR3 is TGTGCCAGCAGTGGCGACCGTTGGTTCGGGGAGCTGTTTTTT.

The chain couples TRBV19 to TRBJ1-4; 10 positions match TRBD1. Germline loops: CDR1 LNHDA, CDR2 SQIVND (reference sequence). The CDR3 is 15 residues long. Unmatched junction bases numbered 5, after V lost 4 bases and J lost 6 bases. Here the CDR3 reads CASSNPGTGDEKLFF. CDR3 coding DNA: TGTGCCAGTAGTAACCCCGGGACAGGGGATGAAAAACTGTTTTTT.

The chain employs TRBV11-3 and TRBJ1-1, with TRBD1 as a possible D gene (6 bases). Germline values: CDR1 SGHNT, CDR2 YENEEA. V lost 3 bases to trimming and J lost 5 bases, with 25 bases between them. The CDR3 sequence is 18 residues long. CDR3 region: CASSFRSSRRGARTEAFF. Written as DNA, the CDR3 is TGTGCCAGCAGCTTTAGGAGTTCGAGGCGGGGGGCGCGGACTGAAGCTTTCTTT.

The gene calls are TRBV11-2 and TRBJ1-3; TRBD1 is a possible D gene (5 bases). The CDR3 is 16 amino acids. Trimming left V 5 bases short and J 3 bases short, with 17 bases between. Germline assignment: CDR1 SGHAT and CDR2 FQNNGV. CDR3 coding DNA: TGTGCCAGCAGCCCAGAGATGAGGGGAGGTGGAAACACCATATATTTT. This codes for CASSPEMRGGGNTIYF.